This T cell receptor (beta chain) was retrieved from a study of blood T cell repertoires in COVID-19. Background on the study: Sites across the United States, Italy and Spain contributed samples from acute and convalescent COVID-19. The analysed material was cDNA or gDNA that came from T cells, B-cell-depleted T cells, or PBMCs.

The authors' processing: Estimation of nucleated cell counts relied on the amplification of reference gene primers. The assay was immunoSEQ multiplex PCR, and TCRdb's table has in-frame clones only and misses some. The V and J calls and clone size are taken from that table; D and trimming were inferred from the DNA. The sample includes around 200,000 clones, around 80% seen only once; the top ten take about 2.8%. The source material was peripheral blood. The TCR was taken from an elderly woman with active or convalescent COVID-19.

CDR3 loop: CAWRPTSGGRLEQYF. In DNA, the CDR3 is TGTGCCTGGAGGCCCACTAGCGGGGGGCGTCTCGAGCAGTACTTC. The chain links TRBV30 to TRBJ2-7, with TRBD2 matching over 12 bases. CDR3 length: 15 amino acids. CDR1 is GTSNPN and CDR2 is SVGIG in the germline V gene (reference sequence). The junction had 9 bases not matched to a gene; V was cut back by 3 bases and J by 6 bases. The full variable domain, its missing parts supplied by reference TRBV30 and TRBJ2-7, is SQTIHQWPATLVQPVGSPLSLECTVEGTSNPNLYWYRQAAGRGLQLLFYSVGIGQISSEVPQNLSASRPQDRQFILSSKKLLLSDSGFYLCAWRPTSGGRLEQYFGPGTRLTVT.